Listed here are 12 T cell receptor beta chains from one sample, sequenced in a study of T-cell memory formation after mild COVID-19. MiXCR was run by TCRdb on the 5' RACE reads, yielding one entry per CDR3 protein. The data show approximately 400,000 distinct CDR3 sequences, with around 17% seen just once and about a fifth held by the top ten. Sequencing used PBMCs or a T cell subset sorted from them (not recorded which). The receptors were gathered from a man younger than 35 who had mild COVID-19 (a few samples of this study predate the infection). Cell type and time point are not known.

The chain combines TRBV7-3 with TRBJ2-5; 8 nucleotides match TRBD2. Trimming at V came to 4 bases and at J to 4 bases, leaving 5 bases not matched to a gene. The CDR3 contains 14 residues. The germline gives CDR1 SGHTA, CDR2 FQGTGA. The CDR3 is CASSSGLARETQYF. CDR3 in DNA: TGTGCCAGCAGCTCAGGACTAGCTAGAGAGACCCAGTACTTC.

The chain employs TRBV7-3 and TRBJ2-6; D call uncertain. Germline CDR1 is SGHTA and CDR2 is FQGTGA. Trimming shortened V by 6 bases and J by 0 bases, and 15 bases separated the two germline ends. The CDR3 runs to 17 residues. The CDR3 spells CASRAPGRSSGANVLTF. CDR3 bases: TGTGCCAGCAGAGCCCCCGGGCGGAGCTCTGGGGCCAACGTCCTGACTTTC.

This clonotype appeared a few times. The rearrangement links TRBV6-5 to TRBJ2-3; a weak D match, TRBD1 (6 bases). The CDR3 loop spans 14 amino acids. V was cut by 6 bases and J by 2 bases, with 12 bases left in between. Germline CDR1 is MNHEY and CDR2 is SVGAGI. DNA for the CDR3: TGTGCCAGCAGAGAACAGGGACCCACAGATACGCAGTATTTT. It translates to CASREQGPTDTQYF.

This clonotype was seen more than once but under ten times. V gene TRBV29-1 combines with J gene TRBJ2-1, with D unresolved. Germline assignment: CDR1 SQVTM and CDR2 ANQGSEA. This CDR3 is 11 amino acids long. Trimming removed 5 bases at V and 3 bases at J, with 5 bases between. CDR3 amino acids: CSVSVYNEQFF. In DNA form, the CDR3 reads TGCAGCGTTTCGGTCTACAATGAGCAGTTCTTC.

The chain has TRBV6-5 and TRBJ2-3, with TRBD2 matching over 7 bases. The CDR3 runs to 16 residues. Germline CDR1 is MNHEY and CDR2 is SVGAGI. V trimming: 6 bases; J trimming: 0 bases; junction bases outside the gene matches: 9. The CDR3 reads CASSPLSGSSTDTQYF. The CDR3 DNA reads TGTGCCAGCAGCCCCCTTAGCGGGTCTAGCACAGATACGCAGTATTTT.

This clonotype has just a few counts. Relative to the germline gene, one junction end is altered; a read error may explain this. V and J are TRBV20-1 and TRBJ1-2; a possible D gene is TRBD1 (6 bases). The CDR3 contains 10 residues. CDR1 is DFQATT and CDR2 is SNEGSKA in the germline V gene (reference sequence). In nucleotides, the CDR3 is TGCAGTGCTAGGGACCGGGACACAGACTTC. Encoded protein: CSARDRDTDF.

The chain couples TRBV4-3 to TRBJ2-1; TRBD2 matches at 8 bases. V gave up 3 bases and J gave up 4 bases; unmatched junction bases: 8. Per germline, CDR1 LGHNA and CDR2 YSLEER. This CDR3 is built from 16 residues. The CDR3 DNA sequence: TGCGCCAGCAGCCACCCCGGGGGGGGTACATACAATGAGCAGTTCTTC. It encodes CASSHPGGGTYNEQFF.

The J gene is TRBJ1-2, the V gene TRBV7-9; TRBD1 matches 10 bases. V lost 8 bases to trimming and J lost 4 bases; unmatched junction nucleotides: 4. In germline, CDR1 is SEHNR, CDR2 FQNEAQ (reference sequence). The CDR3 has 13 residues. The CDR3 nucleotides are TGTGCCAGCCCAAGGACAGGGGGCTATGGCTACACCTTC. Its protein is CASPRTGGYGYTF.

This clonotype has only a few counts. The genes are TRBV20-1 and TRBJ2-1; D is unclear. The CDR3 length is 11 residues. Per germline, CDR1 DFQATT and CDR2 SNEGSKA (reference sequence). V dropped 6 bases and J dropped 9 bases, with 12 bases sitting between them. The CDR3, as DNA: TGCAGTGCCGCGCCTTACGGTGAGCAGTTCTTC. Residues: CSAAPYGEQFF.

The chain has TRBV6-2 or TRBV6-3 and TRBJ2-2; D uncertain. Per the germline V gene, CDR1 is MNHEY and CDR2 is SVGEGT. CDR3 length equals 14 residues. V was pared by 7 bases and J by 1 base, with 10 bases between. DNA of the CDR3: TGTGCCAGCAACCAAGCCCTGAACACCGGGGAGCTGTTTTTT. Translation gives CASNQALNTGELFF.

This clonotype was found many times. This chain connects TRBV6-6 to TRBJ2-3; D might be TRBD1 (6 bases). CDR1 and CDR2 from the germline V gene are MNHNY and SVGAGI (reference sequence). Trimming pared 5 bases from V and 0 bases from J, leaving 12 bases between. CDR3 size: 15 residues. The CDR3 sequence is CASSTQGTSTDTQYF. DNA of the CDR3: TGTGCCAGCAGTACACAGGGTACTAGCACAGATACGCAGTATTTT.

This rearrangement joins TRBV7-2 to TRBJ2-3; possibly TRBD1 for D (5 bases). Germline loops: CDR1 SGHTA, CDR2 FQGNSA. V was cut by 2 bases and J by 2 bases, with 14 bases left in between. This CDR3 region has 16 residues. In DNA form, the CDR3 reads TGTGCCAGCAGCTTACTAGGGGTTGCCGTCACAGATACGCAGTATTTT. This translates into CASSLLGVAVTDTQYF.